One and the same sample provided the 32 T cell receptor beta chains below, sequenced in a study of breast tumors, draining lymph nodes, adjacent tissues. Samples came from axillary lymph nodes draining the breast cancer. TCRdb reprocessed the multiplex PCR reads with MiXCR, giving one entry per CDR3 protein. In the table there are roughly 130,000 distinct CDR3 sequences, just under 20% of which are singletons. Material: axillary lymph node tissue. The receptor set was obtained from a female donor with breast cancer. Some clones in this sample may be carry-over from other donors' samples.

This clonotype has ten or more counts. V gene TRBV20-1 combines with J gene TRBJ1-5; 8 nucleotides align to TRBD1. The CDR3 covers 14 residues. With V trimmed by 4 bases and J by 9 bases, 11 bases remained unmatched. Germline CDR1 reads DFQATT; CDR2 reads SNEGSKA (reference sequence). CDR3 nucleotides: TGCAGTGCTAAGGGGGAGACAGGGGTGCGGCCCCAGCATTTT. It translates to CSAKGETGVRPQHF.

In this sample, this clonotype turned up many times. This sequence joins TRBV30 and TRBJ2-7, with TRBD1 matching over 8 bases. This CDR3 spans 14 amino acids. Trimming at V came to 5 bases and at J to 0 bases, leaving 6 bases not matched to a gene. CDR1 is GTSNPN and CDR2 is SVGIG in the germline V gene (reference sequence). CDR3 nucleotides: TGTGCCTGGGGTGACAGGGGCTTCTCCTACGAGCAGTACTTC. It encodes CAWGDRGFSYEQYF. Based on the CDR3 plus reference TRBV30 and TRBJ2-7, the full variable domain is SQTIHQWPATLVQPVGSPLSLECTVEGTSNPNLYWYRQAAGRGLQLLFYSVGIGQISSEVPQNLSASRPQDRQFILSSKKLLLSDSGFYLCAWGDRGFSYEQYFGPGTRLTVT.

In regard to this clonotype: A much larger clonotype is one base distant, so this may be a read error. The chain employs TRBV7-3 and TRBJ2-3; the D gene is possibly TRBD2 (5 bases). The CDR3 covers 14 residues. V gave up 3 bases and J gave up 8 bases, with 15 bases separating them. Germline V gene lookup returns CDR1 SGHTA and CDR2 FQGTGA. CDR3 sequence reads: CASSFSGSGGTQYF. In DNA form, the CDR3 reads TGTGCCAGCAGCTTCAGTGGAAGTGGAGGTACGCAGTATTTT.

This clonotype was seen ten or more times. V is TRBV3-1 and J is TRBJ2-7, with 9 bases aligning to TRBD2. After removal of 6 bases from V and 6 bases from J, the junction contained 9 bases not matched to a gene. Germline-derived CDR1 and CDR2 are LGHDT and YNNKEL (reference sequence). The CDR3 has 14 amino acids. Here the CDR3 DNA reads TGTGCCAGCAGATCTGCGGGAGGGGCGGGCGAGCAGTACTTC. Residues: CASRSAGGAGEQYF.

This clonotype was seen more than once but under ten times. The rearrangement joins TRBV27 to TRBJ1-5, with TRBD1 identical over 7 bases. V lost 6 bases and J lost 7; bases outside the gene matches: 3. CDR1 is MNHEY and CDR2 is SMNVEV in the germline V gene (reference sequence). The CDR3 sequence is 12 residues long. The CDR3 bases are TGTGCCAGCAGCCCCAGGGGGCAGCCCCAGCATTTT. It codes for CASSPRGQPQHF.

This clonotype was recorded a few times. The CDR3 protein is CASSTGFNQPQHF. Here the CDR3 DNA reads TGTGCCAGCTCGACAGGGTTTAATCAGCCCCAGCATTTT. V usage is TRBV6-6 and J usage is TRBJ1-5; 7 bases align to TRBD1. V was pared by 8 bases and J by 4 bases, with 5 bases of the junction left unmatched. The CDR3 totals 13 residues. Germline CDR1 is MNHNY and CDR2 is SVGAGI (reference sequence).

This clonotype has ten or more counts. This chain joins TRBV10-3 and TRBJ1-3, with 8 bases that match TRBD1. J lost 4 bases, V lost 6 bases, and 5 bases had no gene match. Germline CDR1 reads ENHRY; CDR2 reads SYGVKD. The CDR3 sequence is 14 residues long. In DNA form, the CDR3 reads TGTGCCATCAGCTTAGGGGACAGGGGAAACACCATATATTTT. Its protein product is CAISLGDRGNTIYF.

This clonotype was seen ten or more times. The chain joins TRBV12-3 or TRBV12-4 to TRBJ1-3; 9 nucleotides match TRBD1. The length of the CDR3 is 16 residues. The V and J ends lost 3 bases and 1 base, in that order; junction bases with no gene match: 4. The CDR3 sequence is CASSFGDRVSGNTIYF. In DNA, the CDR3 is TGTGCCAGCAGTTTCGGGGACAGGGTTTCTGGAAACACCATATATTTT.

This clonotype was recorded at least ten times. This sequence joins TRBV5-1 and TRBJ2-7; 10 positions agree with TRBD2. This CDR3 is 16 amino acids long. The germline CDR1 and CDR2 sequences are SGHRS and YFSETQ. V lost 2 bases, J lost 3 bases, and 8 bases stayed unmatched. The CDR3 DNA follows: TGCGCCAGCAGCTTAGCACCCGGGACTAGCGTCTACGAGCAGTACTTC. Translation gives CASSLAPGTSVYEQYF.

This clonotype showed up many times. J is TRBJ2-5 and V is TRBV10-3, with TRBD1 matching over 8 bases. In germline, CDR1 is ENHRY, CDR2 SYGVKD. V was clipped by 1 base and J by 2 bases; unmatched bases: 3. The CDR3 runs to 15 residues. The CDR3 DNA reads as TGTGCCATCAGTGAGTTGGACAGGGATCAAGAGACCCAGTACTTC. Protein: CAISELDRDQETQYF.

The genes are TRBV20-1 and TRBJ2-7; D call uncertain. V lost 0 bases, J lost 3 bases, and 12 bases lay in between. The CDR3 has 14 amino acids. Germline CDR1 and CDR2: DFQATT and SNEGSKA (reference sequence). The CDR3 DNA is TGCAGTGCTAGAGATCTTGACCGTCGCTACGAGCAGTACTTC. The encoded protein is CSARDLDRRYEQYF.

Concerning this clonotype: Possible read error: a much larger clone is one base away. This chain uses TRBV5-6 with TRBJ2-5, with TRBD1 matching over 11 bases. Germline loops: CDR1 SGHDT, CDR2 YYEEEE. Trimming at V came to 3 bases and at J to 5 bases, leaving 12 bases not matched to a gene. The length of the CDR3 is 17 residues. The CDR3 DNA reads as TGTGCCAGCAGCTCGACCTGGGGGACAGGGGGAAGGGAGACCCAGTACTTC. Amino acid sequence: CASSSTWGTGGRETQYF.

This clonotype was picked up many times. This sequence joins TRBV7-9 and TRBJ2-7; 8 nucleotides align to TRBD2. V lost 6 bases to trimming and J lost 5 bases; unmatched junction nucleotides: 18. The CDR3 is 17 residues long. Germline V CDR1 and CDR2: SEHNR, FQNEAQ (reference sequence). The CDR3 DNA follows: TGTGCCAGCAGGCCCTTGACTAGCGCCCAAGGGTTCCACGAGCAGTACTTC. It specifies CASRPLTSAQGFHEQYF.

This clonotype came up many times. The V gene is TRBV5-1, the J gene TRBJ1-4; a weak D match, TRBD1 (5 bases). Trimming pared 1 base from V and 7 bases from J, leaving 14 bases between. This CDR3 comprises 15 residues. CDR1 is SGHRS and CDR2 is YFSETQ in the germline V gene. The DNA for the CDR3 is TGCGCCAGCAGCTTGACGGGACGGGAGGGTGAAAAACTGTTTTTT. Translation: CASSLTGREGEKLFF.

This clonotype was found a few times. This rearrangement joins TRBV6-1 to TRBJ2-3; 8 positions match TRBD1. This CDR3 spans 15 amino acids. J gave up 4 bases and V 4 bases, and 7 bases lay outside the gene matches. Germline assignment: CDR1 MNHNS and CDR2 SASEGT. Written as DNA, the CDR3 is TGTGCCAGCAGTGGCTCAGGGGGCTCGGCAGATACGCAGTATTTT. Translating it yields CASSGSGGSADTQYF.

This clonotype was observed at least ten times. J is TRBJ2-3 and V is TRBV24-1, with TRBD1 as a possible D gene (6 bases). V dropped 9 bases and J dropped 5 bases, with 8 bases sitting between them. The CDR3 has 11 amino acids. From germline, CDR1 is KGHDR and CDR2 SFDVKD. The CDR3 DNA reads TGTGCCACCGCACAGGGAGATACGCAGTATTTT. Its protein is CATAQGDTQYF.

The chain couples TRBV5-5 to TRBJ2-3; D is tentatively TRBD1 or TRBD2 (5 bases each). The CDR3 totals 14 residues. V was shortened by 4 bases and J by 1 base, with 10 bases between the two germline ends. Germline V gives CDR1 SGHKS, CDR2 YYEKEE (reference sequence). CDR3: CASSGVGGTDTQYF. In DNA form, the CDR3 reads TGTGCCAGCAGCGGCGTGGGGGGCACAGATACGCAGTATTTT. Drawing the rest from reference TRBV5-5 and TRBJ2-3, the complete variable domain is DAGVTQSPTHLIKTRGQQVTLRCSPISGHKSVSWYQQVLGQGPQFIFQYYEKEERGRGNFPDRFSARQFPNYSSELNVNALLLGDSALYLCASSGVGGTDTQYFGPGTRLTVL.

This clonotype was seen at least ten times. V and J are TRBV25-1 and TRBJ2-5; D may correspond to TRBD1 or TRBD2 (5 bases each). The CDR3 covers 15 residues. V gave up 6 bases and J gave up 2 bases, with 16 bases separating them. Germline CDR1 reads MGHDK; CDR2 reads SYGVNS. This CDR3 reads CASSAPGRPQETQYF. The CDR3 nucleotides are TGTGCCAGCAGCGCTCCGGGACGTCCTCAAGAGACCCAGTACTTC.

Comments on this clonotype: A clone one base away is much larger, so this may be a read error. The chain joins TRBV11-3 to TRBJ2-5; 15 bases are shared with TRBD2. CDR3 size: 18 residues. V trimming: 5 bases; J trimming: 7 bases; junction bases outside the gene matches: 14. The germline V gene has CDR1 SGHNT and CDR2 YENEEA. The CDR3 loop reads CASSAGLAGGATGGTQYF. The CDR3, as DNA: TGTGCCAGCAGCGCAGGACTAGCGGGAGGGGCTACTGGAGGGACCCAGTACTTC.

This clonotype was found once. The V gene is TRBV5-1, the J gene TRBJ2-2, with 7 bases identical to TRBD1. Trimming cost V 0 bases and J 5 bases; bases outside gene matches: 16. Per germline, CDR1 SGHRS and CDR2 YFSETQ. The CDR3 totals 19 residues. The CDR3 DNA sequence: TGCGCCAGCAGCTTGGCGGGGACAGAGCCCCAACACAAGACCGGGGAGCTGTTTTTT. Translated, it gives CASSLAGTEPQHKTGELFF.

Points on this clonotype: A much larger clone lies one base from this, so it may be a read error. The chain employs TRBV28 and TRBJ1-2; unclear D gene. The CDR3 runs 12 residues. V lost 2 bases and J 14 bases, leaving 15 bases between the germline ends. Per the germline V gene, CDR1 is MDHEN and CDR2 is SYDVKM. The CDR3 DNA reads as TGTGCCAGCAGTTTACGTTTCCAGCGATGGACCTTC. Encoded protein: CASSLRFQRWTF.

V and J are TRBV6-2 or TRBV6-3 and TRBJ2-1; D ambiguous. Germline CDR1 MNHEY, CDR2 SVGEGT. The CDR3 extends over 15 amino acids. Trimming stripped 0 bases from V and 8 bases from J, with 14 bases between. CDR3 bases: TGTGCCAGCAGTTACTCACCCCGCGCTAGGGATGAGCAGTTCTTC. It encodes CASSYSPRARDEQFF.

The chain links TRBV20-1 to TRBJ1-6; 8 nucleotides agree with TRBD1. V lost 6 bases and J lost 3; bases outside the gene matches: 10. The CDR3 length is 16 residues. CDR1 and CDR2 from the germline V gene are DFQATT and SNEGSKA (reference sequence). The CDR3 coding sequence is TGCAGTGCAAGGCCCGATACAGGGGGCTATAATTCACCCCTCCACTTT. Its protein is CSARPDTGGYNSPLHF.

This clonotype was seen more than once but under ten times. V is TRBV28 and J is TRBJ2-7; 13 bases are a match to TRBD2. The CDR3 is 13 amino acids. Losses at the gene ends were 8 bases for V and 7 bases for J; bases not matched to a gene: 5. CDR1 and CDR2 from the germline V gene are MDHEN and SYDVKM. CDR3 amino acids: CASRGTSGNEQYF. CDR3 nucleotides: TGTGCCAGCCGGGGGACTAGCGGGAATGAGCAGTACTTC.

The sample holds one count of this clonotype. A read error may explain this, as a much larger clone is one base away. This CDR3 reads CASSPNENERYF. CDR3 sequence (DNA): TGTGCCAGCTCACCAAATGAGAACGAGCGGTACTTC. This chain uses TRBV18 with TRBJ2-7; D is ambiguous. The germline gives CDR1 KGHSH, CDR2 LQKENI. The CDR3 has 12 residues.

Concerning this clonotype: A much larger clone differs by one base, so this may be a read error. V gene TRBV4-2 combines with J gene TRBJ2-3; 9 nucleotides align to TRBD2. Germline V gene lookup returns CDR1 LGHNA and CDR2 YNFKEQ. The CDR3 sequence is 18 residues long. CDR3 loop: CVSSQDRLAERVTDTQYF. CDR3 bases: TGTGTCAGCAGCCAAGACAGACTAGCGGAGAGGGTCACAGATACGCAGTATTTT.

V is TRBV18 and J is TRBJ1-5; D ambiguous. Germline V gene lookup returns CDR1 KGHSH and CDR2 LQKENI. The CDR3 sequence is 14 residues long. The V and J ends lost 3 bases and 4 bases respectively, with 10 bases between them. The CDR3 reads CASSPLFTNQPQHF. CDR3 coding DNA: TGTGCCAGCTCACCCCTTTTTACGAATCAGCCCCAGCATTTT.

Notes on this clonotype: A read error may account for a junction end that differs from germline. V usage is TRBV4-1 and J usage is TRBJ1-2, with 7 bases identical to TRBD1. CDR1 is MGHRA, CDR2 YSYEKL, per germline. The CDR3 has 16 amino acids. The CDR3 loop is CAGSLQGGETTTGYTF. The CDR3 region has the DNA TGCGCCGGCAGCCTGCAGGGGGGGGAGACCACTACAGGCTACACCTTC.

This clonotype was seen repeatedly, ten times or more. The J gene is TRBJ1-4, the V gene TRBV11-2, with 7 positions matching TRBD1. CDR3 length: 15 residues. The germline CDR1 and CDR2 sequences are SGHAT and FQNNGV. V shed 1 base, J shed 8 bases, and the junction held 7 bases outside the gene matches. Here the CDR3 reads CASSLGPGQLEKLFF. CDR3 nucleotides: TGTGCCAGCAGCTTAGGACCGGGACAGCTAGAAAAACTGTTTTTT. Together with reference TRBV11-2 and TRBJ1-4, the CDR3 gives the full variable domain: EAGVAQSPRYKIIEKRQSVAFWCNPISGHATLYWYQQILGQGPKLLIQFQNNGVVDDSQLPKDRFSAERLKGVDSTLKIQPAKLEDSAVYLCASSLGPGQLEKLFFGSGTQLSVL.

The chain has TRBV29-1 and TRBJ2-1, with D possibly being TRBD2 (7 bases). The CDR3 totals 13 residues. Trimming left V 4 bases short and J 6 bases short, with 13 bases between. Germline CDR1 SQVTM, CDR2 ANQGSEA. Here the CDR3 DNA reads TGCAGCGTTGGGGGAGGGGGAAGCAATGAGCAGTTCTTC. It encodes CSVGGGGSNEQFF.

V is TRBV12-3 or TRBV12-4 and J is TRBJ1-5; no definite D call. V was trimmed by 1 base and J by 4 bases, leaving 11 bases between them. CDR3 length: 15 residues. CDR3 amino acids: CASSLEVADNQPQHF. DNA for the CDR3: TGTGCCAGCAGTTTAGAGGTGGCAGATAATCAGCCCCAGCATTTT.

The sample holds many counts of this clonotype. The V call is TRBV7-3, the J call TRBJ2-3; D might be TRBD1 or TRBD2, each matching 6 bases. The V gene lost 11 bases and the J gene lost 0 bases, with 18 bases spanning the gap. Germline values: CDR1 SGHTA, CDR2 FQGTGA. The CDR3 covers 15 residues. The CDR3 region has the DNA TGTGCCTCCGGGGGCGTTGCTGGTAGCACAGATACGCAGTATTTT. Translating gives CASGGVAGSTDTQYF.